The T cell receptor (beta chain) under discussion was sequenced for a study of OX40 agonist ivuxolimab in advanced cancers. Background for the entire study: Ivuxolimab, which targeted the costimulatory receptor OX40 (CD134), was an agonistic, fully human IgG2 monoclonal antibody. Intravenous ivuxolimab was administered to patients every 2 weeks at six dose levels: 0.01, 0.1, 0.3, 1.5, 3 and 10 mg/kg. Of the approximately 50 dose-escalation patients, hepatocellular carcinoma was present in about 20, melanoma in approximately 15, renal cell carcinoma in 9 and head and neck cancer in 9. In the dose-escalation cohort, 65% to 85% of patients were male, and the mean age was around 60 years with a range of about 20 to 80. Prior anti-PD-1, anti-PD-L1 or anti-CTLA-4 therapy was permitted, and 40% of dose-escalation patients had received checkpoint inhibitors. Partial responses occurred in three dose-escalation patients: two with cutaneous melanoma and one with hepatocellular carcinoma. The purpose of peripheral TCRbeta sequencing was to test whether ivuxolimab changed TCR sequence diversity and led to clonal T-cell expansion. The paper reports the monotherapy dose-escalation portion (N ≈ 50 patients) of the phase I ivuxolimab trial. General conclusions and limits of the study: At doses of 0.1 to 3.0 mg/kg, clonal expansion of both CD4+ and CD8+ blood T cells was observed from baseline to week 6. On average, CD8+ T cells showed more expanded clones than CD4+ T cells after ivuxolimab. Partial responders in the 0.1-3.0 mg/kg groups had among the lowest normalized peripheral clonal expansion, especially among CD8+ T cells. The antigen specificity of the clonally expanded peripheral T cells was not determined. Low levels of normalized T-cell clonal expansion were also seen in some nonresponding patients.

CDR1 and CDR2, per the germline V gene, are LGHNA and YSLEER. Including cysteine and phenylalanine, the CDR3 has 15 amino acids. Here the CDR3 DNA is all that survives: 45 bases in frame from base 1. V is shortened by 0 bases, J by 3 bases, and the region joining them spans 11 bases. In the case of this clone: Its specific antigen is unknown. No base quality values were provided; no much bigger clone lies one nucleotide off.

Patients with autoimmune disease history or receiving systemic immunosuppression were excluded from the trial. Peripheral blood for TCR sequencing was drawn from every dose cohort at baseline, at cycle 4 day 1 and at cycle 7 day 1. Samples came from an open-label, multicenter, first-in-human phase I dose-escalation trial of ivuxolimab. The trial enrolled adults with locally advanced or metastatic head and neck squamous cell, hepatocellular, melanoma or renal cell carcinoma. Before TCR sequencing, CD4+ and CD8+ T cells were separately sorted from peripheral blood. To sequence the TCRbeta CDR3 region, genomic DNA was isolated from the sorted cells. The immunoSEQ Assay was used for sequencing of TCRbeta CDR3 regions. In its TCRdb copy, this immuneACCESS table keeps in-frame sequences only and misses some clones. Where compared with another copy, unresolved V genes explain less than half of these, and the others have no known cause. The table for this sample lists tens of thousands of clones; roughly nine tenths of them were counted only once. 3.5% to 5% of the sample goes to the ten largest clones.

The rearranged chain carries TRBV4-3 and TRBJ1-1; too little of a D gene remains to name it. Sequencing used CD4+ or CD8+ T cells sorted from blood, obtained in a trial of the OX40 agonist ivuxolimab. The TCR originated in an adult with an advanced solid tumor such as melanoma, head and neck, liver or kidney cancer. The CDR3 protein: CASSQDSSGYTEAFF. The nucleotides read TGCGCCAGCAGCCAAGATTCGTCCGGTTACACTGAAGCTTTCTTT.